A single sample is the source of the 6 T cell receptor beta chains below, sequenced in a study of cytomegalovirus exposure and HLA in healthy donors. 13 Jbeta primers and 60 Vbeta primers were used for the PCR. Assay used: immunoSEQ multiplex PCR; TCRdb lists only in-frame clones, some missing. Altogether about 130,000 clones are present, roughly four fifths being singletons, with the ten largest covering 5.5% to 7.5%. The sample taken for sequencing was PBMCs. The receptors were gathered from a woman in her forties in good health and CMV-seropositive.

J is TRBJ2-5 and V is TRBV5-1; no reliable D call. The J call may be mistaken, given a closer DNA end match to TRBJ2-7. Looked up from germline, CDR1 is SGHRS and CDR2 is YFSETQ. The CDR3 runs 12 residues. CDR3 sequence (DNA): TGCGCCAGCAGCTTGGTCCCCTACGAGCAGTACTTC. This translates into CASSLVPYEQYF.

This sequence joins TRBV14 and TRBJ1-2, with D unclear. The CDR3 runs 13 residues. The germline V gene has CDR1 SGHDN and CDR2 FVKESK. The germline V and J ends were trimmed by 1 base and 4 bases, with 7 bases remaining between them. CDR3 amino acids: CASSQVAAYGYTF. The CDR3 DNA reads as TGTGCCAGCAGCCAAGTTGCGGCCTATGGCTACACCTTC.

This rearrangement joins TRBV10-2 to TRBJ2-2, with D maybe TRBD2 (6 bases). Between the trimmed V and J ends, which lost 6 bases and 7 bases, there was a span of 18 bases. From germline, CDR1 is WSHSY and CDR2 SAAADI. The CDR3 totals 15 residues. The CDR3 DNA is TGCGCCAGCAGGGCAAATGCGGGGAAGAACGGGGAGCTGTTTTTT. Translating it yields CASRANAGKNGELFF.

The genes are TRBV6-1 and TRBJ2-7, with D possibly matching TRBD1 (6 bases). CDR1 MNHNS and CDR2 SASEGT come from the germline V gene. The CDR3 contains 14 residues. The germline V and J ends were trimmed by 6 bases and 3 bases, with 15 bases remaining between them. CDR3: CASRVTGTNYEQYF. In DNA form, the CDR3 reads TGTGCCAGCAGAGTAACAGGGACCAACTACGAGCAGTACTTC.

This clone was observed once. The chain is built from TRBV25-1 and TRBJ2-7; 7 bases are a match to TRBD2. Per the germline V gene, CDR1 is MGHDK and CDR2 is SYGVNS. The V segment lost 6 bases and the J segment 6 bases; nucleotides outside the gene matches: 11. The CDR3 is 14 residues long. As DNA, the CDR3 is TGTGCCAGCAGACCCCGGTGGCGGGGGTTCGAGCAGTACTTC. Translated, it gives CASRPRWRGFEQYF.

V and J are TRBV29-1 and TRBJ1-1; weak D call: TRBD1 (5 bases). V was trimmed by 5 bases and J by 7 bases, leaving 8 bases between them. The CDR3 consists of 10 residues. Germline assignment: CDR1 SQVTM and CDR2 ANQGSEA. In nucleotides, the CDR3 is TGCAGCGTTTTCGACAGTGAAGCTTTCTTT. This sequence encodes CSVFDSEAFF. Looking up the rest from reference TRBV29-1 and TRBJ1-1 gives the full variable domain: SAVISQKPSRDICQRGTSLTIQCQVDSQVTMMFWYRQQPGQSLTLIATANQGSEATYESGFVIDKFPISRPNLTFSTLTVSNMSPEDSSIYLCSVFDSEAFFGQGTRLTVV.